These 28 T cell receptor beta chains share one sample of origin, sequenced in a study of T cell responses to AZD1222 COVID-19 vaccine. The table came from immunoSEQ multiplex PCR; TCRdb's copy has only in-frame clones and leaves some out. The profile shows approximately 150,000 clones, over 85% of them singletons. The sample consisted of peripheral blood, taken on day 0 of AZD1222 vaccination. The receptors shown here come from an adult in good health.

The J gene is TRBJ2-1, the V gene TRBV9, with 8 nucleotides matching TRBD2. V dropped 3 bases and J dropped 5; count of bases not matched to a gene: 13. This CDR3 is 17 amino acids long. Germline-derived CDR1 and CDR2 are SGDLS and YYNGEE. CDR3 coding DNA: TGTGCCAGCAGCGGTTACCTGATTGCGGGAGGTCACAATGAGCAGTTCTTC. Its translation: CASSGYLIAGGHNEQFF.

The V and J genes are TRBV28 and TRBJ2-3; maybe TRBD1 (6 bases). CDR1 and CDR2 from the germline V gene are MDHEN and SYDVKM. Trimming pared 7 bases from V and 3 bases from J, leaving 20 bases between. This CDR3 is 16 amino acids long. CDR3 DNA sequence: TGTGCCAGCAATGAGGGACACCGGGGCAGAACAGATACGCAGTATTTT. This codes for CASNEGHRGRTDTQYF.

This clone was detected only once. V gene TRBV7-3 combines with J gene TRBJ2-1; 7 bases map to TRBD2. There are 13 residues in the CDR3. Germline CDR1 reads SGHTA; CDR2 reads FQGTGA. V gave up 6 bases and J gave up 9 bases; unmatched junction bases: 8. The CDR3 coding sequence is TGTGCCAGCAGGATAAAAGGCGGGAGTGAGCAGTTCTTC. This gives the protein CASRIKGGSEQFF.

The chain uses TRBV24-1 and TRBJ2-2, with D uncertain. Germline lookup yields CDR1 KGHDR and CDR2 SFDVKD. V lost 7 bases to trimming and J lost 2 bases, with 10 bases between them. This CDR3 region has 14 residues. The CDR3 reads CATSPAKNTGELFF. CDR3 sequence (DNA): TGTGCCACCAGCCCAGCCAAAAACACCGGGGAGCTGTTTTTT.

The chain uses TRBV27 and TRBJ2-1; tentatively, D is TRBD1 (5 bases). The CDR3 covers 14 residues. Germline V gene sequence: CDR1 MNHEY, CDR2 SMNVEV (reference sequence). Trimming stripped 2 bases from V and 8 bases from J, with 13 bases between. This CDR3 is CASSLKDKRHEQFF. The CDR3 DNA reads as TGTGCCAGCAGTTTAAAGGACAAAAGGCATGAGCAGTTCTTC.

The chain couples TRBV11-3 to TRBJ2-1; 7 bases match TRBD1. Germline assignment: CDR1 SGHNT and CDR2 YENEEA. J lost 5 bases, V lost 3 bases, and 1 base had no gene match. This CDR3 contains 13 residues. In nucleotides, the CDR3 is TGTGCCAGCAGCTTGGACAGGAACAATGAGCAGTTCTTC. This gives the protein CASSLDRNNEQFF.

The gene calls are TRBV11-3 and TRBJ2-7, with 9 bases fitting TRBD2. This CDR3 is 14 amino acids long. J lost 2 bases, V lost 6 bases, and 5 bases had no gene match. Germline loops: CDR1 SGHNT, CDR2 YENEEA. This CDR3 is CASSYSGSPYEQYF. The CDR3 region has the DNA TGTGCCAGCAGTTATAGCGGGAGCCCCTACGAGCAGTACTTC.

The V call is TRBV2, the J call TRBJ1-5; 8 bases align to TRBD1. The germline CDR1 and CDR2 sequences are SNHLY and FYNNEI. The CDR3 sequence is 15 residues long. V lost 3 bases to trimming and J lost 6 bases; unmatched junction nucleotides: 7. CDR3: CASSESRGQGQPQHF. The CDR3 DNA follows: TGTGCCAGCAGTGAGTCCAGGGGGCAGGGTCAGCCCCAGCATTTT.

The chain carries TRBV28 and TRBJ2-7, with 14 bases fitting TRBD2. Germline trimming cut 5 bases from V and 1 base from J; bases unmatched to any gene: 10. This CDR3 is built from 18 residues. The germline V gene encodes CDR1 MDHEN and CDR2 SYDVKM. The CDR3 sequence is CASSPPGLAGVVSYEQYF. CDR3 in DNA: TGTGCCAGCAGTCCCCCGGGACTAGCGGGAGTAGTTTCCTACGAGCAGTACTTC.

This clone has just one count. The genes are TRBV5-4 and TRBJ2-3, with TRBD1 matching over 9 bases. CDR1 SGHNT and CDR2 YYREEE come from the germline V gene (reference sequence). The J segment lost 3 bases and the V segment lost 0 bases, leaving 8 bases of the junction unmatched. This CDR3 has 17 residues. CDR3 bases: TGTGCCAGCAGCTTGGGGGACAGGGACCACCGGACAGATACGCAGTATTTT. Protein: CASSLGDRDHRTDTQYF. The whole variable domain, remainder taken from reference TRBV5-4 and TRBJ2-3, is ETGVTQSPTHLIKTRGQQVTLRCSSQSGHNTVSWYQQALGQGPQFIFQYYREEENGRGNFPPRFSGLQFPNYSSELNVNALELDDSALYLCASSLGDRDHRTDTQYFGPGTRLTVL.

The V and J genes are TRBV14 and TRBJ2-7, with 8 bases matching TRBD1. CDR3 length: 13 amino acids. CDR1 is SGHDN and CDR2 is FVKESK in the germline V gene. Trimming removed 3 bases from V and 3 bases from J; junction bases left unmatched: 1. The CDR3 here is CASSQGQVYEQYF. CDR3 coding DNA: TGTGCCAGCAGCCAGGGACAGGTCTACGAGCAGTACTTC.

The chain combines TRBV15 with TRBJ2-2; 11 nucleotides agree with TRBD2. CDR1 is LNHNV, CDR2 YYDKDF, per germline (reference sequence). The CDR3 is 16 amino acids. V shed 4 bases, J shed 5 bases, and the junction held 6 bases outside the gene matches. The CDR3 reads CATSKRWTSGTGELFF. CDR3 DNA: TGTGCCACCAGCAAAAGATGGACTAGCGGGACCGGGGAGCTGTTTTTT.

The gene calls are TRBV12-5 and TRBJ1-2; 8 bases line up with TRBD1. The CDR3 is made up of 17 amino acids. The V gene's germline CDR1 is LGHNT and CDR2 FRNRAP. V was clipped by 1 base and J by 7 bases; unmatched bases: 14. The DNA of the CDR3 is TGTGCTAGTGGTTTGGGAGGGACAGGCGCCCCTTGGGGTGGCTACACCTTC. It encodes CASGLGGTGAPWGGYTF. The complete variable domain, with remaining parts taken from reference TRBV12-5 and TRBJ1-2, reads DARVTQTPRHKVTEMGQEVTMRCQPILGHNTVFWYRQTMMQGLELLAYFRNRAPLDDSGMPKDRFSAEMPDATLATLKIQPSEPRDSAVYFCASGLGGTGAPWGGYTFGSGTRLTVV.

In DNA, the CDR3 is TGTGCCAGCAGGTACAGGGAGCCCCAGCATTTT. As protein: CASRYREPQHF. This chain joins TRBV6-5 and TRBJ1-5; D is possibly TRBD1 (6 bases). The CDR3 loop spans 11 amino acids. From germline, CDR1 is MNHEY and CDR2 SVGAGI. V was cut by 6 bases and J by 8 bases, with 8 bases left in between.

CDR3 residues: CASSQDRDSNQPQHF. The CDR3 nucleotides read TGCGCCAGCAGCCAAGACAGGGATAGCAATCAGCCCCAGCATTTT. The rearrangement uses TRBV4-1 and TRBJ1-5; tentative D call: TRBD1 (5 bases). CDR3 size: 15 residues. V was pared by 0 bases and J by 0 bases, with 6 bases between. Germline CDR1 MGHRA, CDR2 YSYEKL.

The rearrangement uses TRBV6-1 and TRBJ2-3; D ambiguous. CDR1 and CDR2 from the germline V gene are MNHNS and SASEGT. Trimming left V 2 bases short and J 3 bases short, with 9 bases between. This CDR3 has 14 amino acids. CDR3: CASSERQVTDTQYF. In DNA, the CDR3 is TGTGCCAGCAGTGAAAGGCAGGTAACAGATACGCAGTATTTT.

The chain couples TRBV18 to TRBJ2-2, with 7 positions matching TRBD1. The J segment lost 5 bases and the V segment lost 3 bases, leaving 15 bases of the junction unmatched. Germline V CDR1 and CDR2: KGHSH, LQKENI. The CDR3 length is 18 residues. This CDR3 reads CASSPTQGPRLGTGELFF. Here the CDR3 DNA reads TGTGCCAGCTCACCGACACAGGGGCCCCGATTAGGGACCGGGGAGCTGTTTTTT.

This clone appeared a single time. The V gene is TRBV10-3, the J gene TRBJ2-1, with TRBD2 matching 10 bases. The junction had 2 bases not matched to a gene; V was cut back by 0 bases and J by 6 bases. Germline V lookup: CDR1 ENHRY, CDR2 SYGVKD. This CDR3 spans 15 amino acids. Here the CDR3 DNA reads TGTGCCATCAGTGAGTCGCTAGCGGGAGTCAATGAGCAGTTCTTC. It specifies CAISESLAGVNEQFF.

The chain employs TRBV10-2 and TRBJ2-5; TRBD2 is a possible D gene (5 bases). The V end lost 2 bases, the J end lost 7 bases, and 11 bases lay between the germline ends. The CDR3 has 13 amino acids. The germline gives CDR1 WSHSY, CDR2 SAAADI. CDR3 sequence reads: CASSETRGGTQYF. CDR3 coding DNA: TGCGCCAGCAGTGAGACCCGAGGAGGGACCCAGTACTTC.

This chain links TRBV28 with TRBJ1-1; 7 positions agree with TRBD1. Unmatched junction bases numbered 4, after V lost 5 bases and J lost 1 base. Germline V gene sequence: CDR1 MDHEN, CDR2 SYDVKM. The CDR3 totals 14 residues. The chain's CDR3 is CASSPQGRNTEAFF. Written as DNA, the CDR3 is TGTGCCAGCAGTCCACAGGGGAGGAACACTGAAGCTTTCTTT.

The chain carries TRBV5-5 and TRBJ1-1; D is undetermined. The CDR3 runs 13 residues. The V end was cut by 5 bases, the J end by 1 base, with 9 bases between. Germline lookup yields CDR1 SGHKS and CDR2 YYEKEE (reference sequence). CDR3: CASSTLRNTEAFF. The CDR3 region has the DNA TGTGCCAGCAGTACTCTGAGGAACACTGAAGCTTTCTTT.

The chain employs TRBV6-5 and TRBJ2-7; 10 bases line up with TRBD1. The CDR3 spans 15 residues. Germline CDR1 and CDR2: MNHEY and SVGAGI. V lost 6 bases, J lost 3 bases, and 8 bases stayed unmatched. DNA for the CDR3: TGTGCCAGCAGGGGGACGGGACAGGGGCTCTACGAGCAGTACTTC. Residues: CASRGTGQGLYEQYF.

The chain joins TRBV7-8 to TRBJ2-7, with 11 positions matching TRBD2. CDR3 length: 15 residues. Per germline, CDR1 SGHVS and CDR2 FQNEAQ. The J segment lost 3 bases and the V segment lost 5 bases, leaving 6 bases of the junction unmatched. CDR3 residues: CASSPRLAGRYEQYF. The CDR3 DNA follows: TGTGCCAGCAGCCCCAGACTAGCGGGACGCTACGAGCAGTACTTC.

The chain has TRBV19 and TRBJ2-1; a weak D match, TRBD1 (6 bases). Germline V gene lookup returns CDR1 LNHDA and CDR2 SQIVND (reference sequence). V was cut by 2 bases and J by 0 bases, with 8 bases left in between. CDR3 length: 15 residues. The CDR3 region has the DNA TGTGCCAGTAGTATAAGGGGGAGCTCCTACAATGAGCAGTTCTTC. Its translation is CASSIRGSSYNEQFF.

The CDR3 reads CASSLTAGPTNTEAFF. The CDR3, as DNA: TGTGCCAGCAGCCTAACAGCGGGGCCGACGAACACTGAAGCTTTCTTT. The V gene is TRBV11-2, the J gene TRBJ1-1; TRBD1 might be the D (5 bases). Trimming removed 5 bases from V and 1 base from J, with 17 bases in between. The CDR3 loop spans 16 amino acids. Germline CDR1 is SGHAT and CDR2 is FQNNGV.

This clone has just one count. J is TRBJ2-7 and V is TRBV5-1, with 9 nucleotides matching TRBD1. V lost 2 bases to trimming and J lost 3 bases; unmatched junction nucleotides: 6. CDR1 and CDR2 from the germline V gene are SGHRS and YFSETQ. The CDR3 loop spans 15 amino acids. In DNA, the CDR3 is TGCGCCAGCAGCTTTACACGGGACAGGGTCTACGAGCAGTACTTC. This gives the protein CASSFTRDRVYEQYF.

The chain is built from TRBV10-3 and TRBJ1-4; tentative D call: TRBD1 (5 bases). This CDR3 contains 13 residues. Per the germline V gene, CDR1 is ENHRY and CDR2 is SYGVKD. The germline V and J ends were trimmed by 0 bases and 7 bases, with 6 bases remaining between them. The CDR3 here is CAISESQGEKLFF. For the CDR3, the DNA is TGTGCCATCAGTGAGTCCCAGGGTGAAAAACTGTTTTTT.

The genes are TRBV30 and TRBJ1-1, with a possible D match to TRBD1 (5 bases). CDR1 GTSNPN and CDR2 SVGIG come from the germline V gene (reference sequence). This CDR3 has 14 amino acids. The germline V and J ends were trimmed by 4 bases and 1 base, with 13 bases remaining between them. CDR3 nucleotides: TGTGCCTGGACCGTAGGCCAGGGGAACACTGAAGCTTTCTTT. It codes for CAWTVGQGNTEAFF.